This TCR beta chain was retrieved from a study of CD8+CD57+ T cells in acquired aplastic anemia. Looking at the study overall: Sorted CD4+ and CD8+ cells yielded 2.5 to 3.5 ug of DNA on average. The study's findings and limits: Approximately 29 was the count of CD8+ CDR3 sequences that patients shared with controls.

Points on this clonotype: Its antigen is undetermined.

Profiling that covered TCR beta VDJ and CDR3 relied on genomic DNA as its template. In TCRdb, the reads were re-called with MiXCR into one record per CDR3 protein. This table has around 200,000 distinct CDR3 sequences, less than 65% appearing once. The CDR3 has 14 amino acids. Looked up from germline, CDR1 is DFQATT and CDR2 is SNEGSKA (reference sequence). Trimming shortened V by 1 base and J by 0 bases, and 8 bases separated the two germline ends. The TCR originated in a human donor in good health, serving as a control. Material for sequencing was sorted CD4+, CD8+, or CD8+CD57+ T cells (not recorded which) from PBMCs. This chain links TRBV20-1 with TRBJ2-3, with D uncertain. DNA of the CDR3: TGCAGTGCTAGAGGGTTCGGCAGCACAGATACGCAGTATTTT. It encodes CSARGFGSTDTQYF.